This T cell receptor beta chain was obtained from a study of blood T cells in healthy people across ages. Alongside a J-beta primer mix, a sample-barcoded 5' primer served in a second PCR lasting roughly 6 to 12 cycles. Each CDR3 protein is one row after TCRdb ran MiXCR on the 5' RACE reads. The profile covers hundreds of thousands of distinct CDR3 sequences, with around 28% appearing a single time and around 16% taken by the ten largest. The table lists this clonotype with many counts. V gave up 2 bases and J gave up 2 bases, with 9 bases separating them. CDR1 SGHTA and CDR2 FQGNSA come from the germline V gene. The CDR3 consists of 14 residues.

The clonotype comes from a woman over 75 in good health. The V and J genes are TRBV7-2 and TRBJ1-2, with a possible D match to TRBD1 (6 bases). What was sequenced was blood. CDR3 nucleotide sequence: TGTGCCAGCAGCTTAACGACAGGCAACTATGGCTACACCTTC. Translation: CASSLTTGNYGYTF.